This T cell receptor (beta chain) was sequenced during a study of radiotherapy plus CTLA-4 blockade in lung cancer. The study, taken as a whole, reports: Reports state that early shifts in blood T cell clones, with interferon-beta, best predicted response.

V lost 3 bases and J lost 8; bases outside the gene matches: 17. The CDR3 covers 18 residues. Concerning this clone: Its antigen is unidentified.

Produced via immunoSEQ multiplex PCR; TCRdb's table is partial and in-frame only. The profile covers tens of thousands of clones, with 70% to 85% appearing a single time and more than 8.5% taken by the ten largest. The V and J genes are TRBV23-1 and TRBJ1-4, with 8 bases identical to TRBD1. TRBV23-1 falls under the ORF class, with uncertain function. The sequence derives from a human donor with non-small cell lung cancer who had a complete response to radiotherapy plus ipilimumab. The sequenced sample was peripheral blood, obtained from a patient treated with radiotherapy plus ipilimumab. The CDR3 nucleotides are TGCGCCAGCAGTCACCATCCCCGGACAGGACAGGGTTGCGAAAAACTGTTTTTT. It is translated as CASSHHPRTGQGCEKLFF.